The 19 T cell receptor beta chains reported below all come from one sample, sequenced in a study of Graves' ophthalmopathy and Graves' hyperthyroidism. Amplification of the TCR beta CDR3 regions used RNA transcripts (as template). RT-PCR with HTBI primers came first, then second-round multiplex PCR. From the multiplex PCR reads, TCRdb called clonotypes with MiXCR, one entry per CDR3 protein. The data hold around 1.1 million distinct CDR3 sequences, with about two fifths observed a single time. The sample was peripheral blood or thyroid tissue (not recorded which). These receptors all stem from an adult man with Graves' hyperthyroidism.

CDR3 in amino acids: CASSERRDPGELFF. CDR3 coding DNA: TGTGCCAGCAGTGAAAGGAGGGATCCCGGGGAGCTGTTTTTT. This chain joins TRBV6-1 and TRBJ2-2, with TRBD2 as a possible D gene (6 bases). The CDR3 spans 14 residues. CDR1 MNHNS and CDR2 SASEGT come from the germline V gene. Trimming cost V 2 bases and J 6 bases, with 10 bases left between them.

In the case of this clonotype: No conserved phenylalanine or tryptophan is present at the end of the CDR3, so a read error is the likely explanation. The chain recombines TRBV15 with TRBJ2-5; D possibly corresponds to TRBD1 (5 bases). The germline V and J ends were trimmed by 3 bases and 5 bases, with 16 bases remaining between them. CDR3 size: 15 residues. Germline V gives CDR1 LNHNV, CDR2 YYDKDF (reference sequence). Here the CDR3 DNA reads TGTGCCACCAGCAGGGCTCAGGGTTCGTGGGAGACCCAGTACCTC. This encodes CATSRAQGSWETQYL.

This clonotype was observed many times. V and J are TRBV19 and TRBJ2-7, with TRBD1 identical over 7 bases. The CDR3 spans 16 residues. Per the germline V gene, CDR1 is LNHDA and CDR2 is SQIVND (reference sequence). The J segment lost 5 bases and the V segment lost 4 bases, leaving 14 bases of the junction unmatched. The CDR3 DNA follows: TGTGCCAGTAGTAGCCGGAAGACAGGGATATACAACGAGCAGTACTTC. Translation: CASSSRKTGIYNEQYF.

This clonotype was found many times. The chain has TRBV9 and TRBJ1-1; possible D gene TRBD1, 6 bases. Between the trimmed V and J ends, which lost 5 bases and 7 bases, there was a span of 18 bases. The CDR3 extends over 14 amino acids. Per germline, CDR1 SGDLS and CDR2 YYNGEE. The CDR3: CASRSEGEKGEAFF. CDR3 DNA sequence: TGTGCCAGCAGGTCGGAGGGGGAAAAGGGTGAAGCTTTCTTT.

This clonotype is a singleton in its sample. This rearrangement joins TRBV25-1 to TRBJ1-5; D is unclear. V was clipped by 4 bases and J by 1 base, with 8 bases between them. This CDR3 spans 14 amino acids. Germline V gives CDR1 MGHDK, CDR2 SYGVNS. This CDR3 is CASSASRSNQPQHF. The DNA for the CDR3 is TGTGCCAGCAGTGCTAGCAGGAGCAATCAGCCCCAGCATTTT.

This clonotype was seen ten or more times. The chain couples TRBV12-3 or TRBV12-4 to TRBJ2-2; D may be TRBD2 (6 bases). The V end was cut by 3 bases, the J end by 7 bases, with 9 bases between. The CDR3 runs 13 residues. CDR3 nucleotides: TGTGCCAGCAGTTTCATCGGGGGCGGGGAGCTGTTTTTT. It yields the protein CASSFIGGGELFF.

About this clonotype itself: This may arise from a read error, as a much more abundant clone is one base away. The chain links TRBV7-2 to TRBJ1-6; TRBD1 matches 8 bases. The CDR3 contains 16 residues. V dropped 3 bases and J dropped 7; count of bases not matched to a gene: 8. The V gene's germline CDR1 is SGHTA and CDR2 FQGNSA. In DNA, the CDR3 is TGTGCCAGCAGCTTTCGCAGGGGGCAGGTAAATTCACCCCTCCACTTT. It encodes CASSFRRGQVNSPLHF.

The chain combines TRBV10-1 with TRBJ2-2; D is possibly TRBD1 or TRBD2 (5 bases each). V was clipped by 3 bases and J by 3 bases, with 14 bases between them. CDR3 length: 16 residues. The germline gives CDR1 WNHNN, CDR2 SYGVQD (reference sequence). The CDR3 loop reads CASSDTGPRDTGELFF. The DNA for the CDR3 is TGCGCCAGCAGTGACACGGGGCCCCGGGACACCGGGGAGCTGTTTTTT.

The table lists this clonotype with many counts. This chain joins TRBV19 and TRBJ2-7; possibly TRBD1 for D (5 bases). CDR3 length: 12 residues. The germline gives CDR1 LNHDA, CDR2 SQIVND (reference sequence). With 7 bases removed from V and 3 bases from J, the gap between germline ends came to 10 bases. The CDR3: CASIGQGYEQYF. The CDR3, as DNA: TGTGCCAGTATCGGGCAGGGCTACGAGCAGTACTTC.

Concerning this clonotype itself: This could be a read error, since a much larger clone is one nucleotide away. The CDR3 region is CASSPKYSNQPQHF. Here the CDR3 DNA reads TGTGCCAGCAGCCCCAAGTATAGCAATCAGCCCCAGCATTTT. The V gene is TRBV28, the J gene TRBJ1-5; D not certain. Germline-derived CDR1 and CDR2 are MDHEN and SYDVKM. Trimming cost V 6 bases and J 0 bases, with 9 bases left between them. The CDR3 length is 14 residues.

The chain recombines TRBV29-1 with TRBJ1-1; 7 nucleotides align to TRBD1. V shed 6 bases and J 3 bases; nucleotides not matched to a gene: 7. The V gene's germline CDR1 is SQVTM and CDR2 ANQGSEA. CDR3 length: 13 residues. CDR3 protein: CSVVTRGDTEAFF. The DNA of the CDR3 is TGCAGCGTCGTCACCAGGGGGGACACTGAAGCTTTCTTT. The entire variable domain, with the rest obtained from reference TRBV29-1 and TRBJ1-1, is as follows: SAVISQKPSRDICQRGTSLTIQCQVDSQVTMMFWYRQQPGQSLTLIATANQGSEATYESGFVIDKFPISRPNLTFSTLTVSNMSPEDSSIYLCSVVTRGDTEAFFGQGTRLTVV.

This clonotype was observed at least ten times. This chain connects TRBV7-6 to TRBJ2-7; TRBD2 is a possible D gene (6 bases). CDR1 is SGHVS and CDR2 is FNYEAQ in the germline V gene. The germline V and J ends were trimmed by 5 bases and 6 bases, with 11 bases remaining between them. The CDR3 is 12 residues long. CDR3 nucleotides: TGTGCCAGCAGCCTTGGGACTGCCGAGCAGTACTTC. Its translation: CASSLGTAEQYF.

The genes are TRBV15 and TRBJ1-6; D is perhaps TRBD1 (5 bases). The CDR3 runs to 15 residues. Germline CDR1 and CDR2: LNHNV and YYDKDF (reference sequence). The V and J ends lost 11 bases and 8 bases respectively, with 22 bases between them. Written as DNA, the CDR3 is TGTGCCTCCGCTGACGGGGGAAGGTCACATTCACCCCTCCACTTT. Amino acid sequence: CASADGGRSHSPLHF.

This clonotype was detected ten times or more. The rearrangement links TRBV7-8 to TRBJ2-5; 8 nucleotides align to TRBD1. This CDR3 comprises 14 residues. Trimming at V came to 6 bases and at J to 7 bases, leaving 10 bases not matched to a gene. Germline V lookup: CDR1 SGHVS, CDR2 FQNEAQ. The CDR3: CASRPRTGFVTQYF. CDR3 bases: TGTGCCAGCAGACCAAGGACAGGGTTTGTGACCCAGTACTTC. Complete variable domain (other parts from reference TRBV7-8 and TRBJ2-5): GAGVSQSPRYKVAKRGQDVALRCDPISGHVSLFWYQQALGQGPEFLTYFQNEAQLDKSGLPSDRFFAERPEGSVSTLKIQRTQQEDSAVYLCASRPRTGFVTQYFGPGTRLLVL.

A few counts support this clonotype. The V call is TRBV19, the J call TRBJ2-7, with TRBD1 matching over 12 bases. Germline values: CDR1 LNHDA, CDR2 SQIVND (reference sequence). The CDR3 loop spans 18 amino acids. The trim removed 5 bases at V and 0 bases at J, leaving 11 bases unmatched. The CDR3 sequence: CASSDMGQGAYSSYEQYF. In DNA, the CDR3 is TGTGCCAGTAGTGACATGGGACAGGGGGCTTATAGCTCCTACGAGCAGTACTTC.

This rearrangement joins TRBV7-2 to TRBJ1-5; unclear D gene. The CDR3 contains 14 residues. The V gene lost 5 bases and the J gene lost 4 bases, with 12 bases spanning the gap. Germline V gene sequence: CDR1 SGHTA, CDR2 FQGNSA. CDR3 in amino acids: CASSGLGKNQPQHF. CDR3 bases: TGTGCCAGCAGCGGCCTAGGTAAAAATCAGCCCCAGCATTTT. The complete variable domain, with remaining parts taken from reference TRBV7-2 and TRBJ1-5, reads GAGVSQSPSNKVTEKGKDVELRCDPISGHTALYWYRQSLGQGLEFLIYFQGNSAPDKSGLPSDRFSAERTGGSVSTLTIQRTQQEDSAVYLCASSGLGKNQPQHFGDGTRLSIL.

In this sample, this clonotype turned up many times. V is TRBV7-8 and J is TRBJ2-2; TRBD1 matches 8 bases. J lost 5 bases, V lost 1 base, and 9 bases had no gene match. The CDR3 has 17 amino acids. The V gene's germline CDR1 is SGHVS and CDR2 FQNEAQ. CDR3 DNA: TGTGCCAGCAGCTTAGAATATCAGGGGGCAGGGACCGGGGAGCTGTTTTTT. It yields the protein CASSLEYQGAGTGELFF.

This chain uses TRBV20-1 with TRBJ1-1, with D tentatively TRBD1 (6 bases). The CDR3 loop spans 14 amino acids. Germline V gene sequence: CDR1 DFQATT, CDR2 SNEGSKA (reference sequence). The ends were cut back, 6 bases at V and 2 bases at J, with 16 bases in the middle. CDR3 loop: CSAGTTGYNTEAFF. The CDR3 coding sequence is TGCAGTGCGGGGACGACAGGCTACAACACTGAAGCTTTCTTT.

In its sample, this clonotype was seen a few times. The gene calls are TRBV7-2 and TRBJ2-7; 8 bases agree with TRBD1. This CDR3 contains 17 residues. Per germline, CDR1 SGHTA and CDR2 FQGNSA. Germline trimming cut 5 bases from V and 3 bases from J; bases unmatched to any gene: 15. CDR3 region: CASSLLPAGDRFYEQYF. DNA of the CDR3: TGTGCCAGCAGCCTCCTCCCGGCAGGGGACAGGTTCTACGAGCAGTACTTC.